Sequencing of this T cell receptor (beta chain) was carried out in a study of T cell changes during pregnancy in multiple sclerosis. Libraries were prepared by immunoSEQ multiplex PCR; TCRdb keeps only in-frame clonotypes and omits some of them. The profile shows tens of thousands of clones, around nine tenths of them singletons. This receptor was identified in a female donor with multiple sclerosis, enrolled in a pregnancy study. This material consisted of CD4+ T cells from peripheral blood mononuclear cells, taken in the second trimester of pregnancy.

In nucleotides, the CDR3 is TGTGCCAGCAGTGAATTATTGAGACCTGAGGCCGGGGAGCTGTTTTTT. Translation: CASSELLRPEAGELFF. The gene calls are TRBV6-1 and TRBJ2-2; the D is unclear. V was shortened by 2 bases and J by 6 bases, with 16 bases between the two germline ends. The CDR3 runs 16 residues. Germline values: CDR1 MNHNS, CDR2 SASEGT.